One and the same sample provided the 7 T cell receptor beta chains below, sequenced in a study of cytomegalovirus exposure and HLA in healthy donors. A multiplex PCR was run with 60 Vbeta primers and 13 Jbeta primers. Clones were read by immunoSEQ multiplex PCR, and TCRdb kept only the in-frame ones, dropping some. This repertoire shows approximately 220,000 clones, approximately 80% found once; its top ten account for roughly 0.7%. Sequencing was done on a sample of PBMCs. These receptors were collected from a boy between 2 and 10 years old in good health and CMV-seronegative.

The sample holds a few counts of this clone. The CDR3 sequence is CASSQEPGFGRYEQYF. For the CDR3, the DNA is TGCGCCAGCAGCCAAGAACCGGGGTTCGGTAGGTACGAGCAGTACTTC. The chain recombines TRBV4-1 with TRBJ2-7; a possible D gene is TRBD2 (5 bases). The CDR3 consists of 16 residues. CDR1 and CDR2 from the germline V gene are MGHRA and YSYEKL. V was trimmed by 0 bases and J by 4 bases, leaving 16 bases between them.

This clone occurred a few times. This sample includes further DNA sequences coding for the same CDR3. The chain links TRBV7-9 to TRBJ2-7, with 7 bases that match TRBD2. Looked up from germline, CDR1 is SEHNR and CDR2 is FQNEAQ (reference sequence). After removal of 1 base from V and 2 bases from J, the junction contained 2 bases not matched to a gene. The CDR3 consists of 14 residues. The CDR3, as DNA: TGTGCCAGCAGCTTAGGAGGACTAGCCTACGAGCAGTACTTC. Its translation: CASSLGGLAYEQYF.

The rearrangement uses TRBV11-3 and TRBJ2-5; 10 bases align to TRBD2. CDR1 and CDR2 (germline): SGHNT, YENEEA. Losses at the gene ends were 5 bases for V and 2 bases for J; bases not matched to a gene: 8. The CDR3 has 16 residues. CDR3 sequence: CASSIRTSGQQETQYF. The CDR3 DNA sequence: TGTGCCAGCAGCATCAGGACTAGCGGACAACAAGAGACCCAGTACTTC.

This chain connects TRBV7-2 to TRBJ2-7; D is perhaps TRBD2 (6 bases). The CDR3 runs to 14 residues. Germline loops: CDR1 SGHTA, CDR2 FQGNSA. Trimming removed 7 bases at V and 1 base at J, with 14 bases between. The CDR3 sequence is CASTWGDASYEQYF. The CDR3 region has the DNA TGTGCCAGCACCTGGGGGGACGCGTCCTACGAGCAGTACTTC. Based on the CDR3 plus reference TRBV7-2 and TRBJ2-7, the full variable domain is GAGVSQSPSNKVTEKGKDVELRCDPISGHTALYWYRQSLGQGLEFLIYFQGNSAPDKSGLPSDRFSAERTGGSVSTLTIQRTQQEDSAVYLCASTWGDASYEQYFGPGTRLTVT.

The gene calls are TRBV5-6 and TRBJ2-7, with D perhaps TRBD2 (5 bases). CDR3 size: 14 residues. With 2 bases removed from V and 4 bases from J, the gap between germline ends came to 13 bases. CDR1 SGHDT and CDR2 YYEEEE come from the germline V gene. CDR3 region: CASSFAGLDYEQYF. The CDR3 DNA sequence: TGTGCCAGCAGCTTTGCCGGACTGGATTACGAGCAGTACTTC. Together with reference TRBV5-6 and TRBJ2-7, the CDR3 gives the full variable domain: DAGVTQSPTHLIKTRGQQVTLRCSPKSGHDTVSWYQQALGQGPQFIFQYYEEEERQRGNFPDRFSGHQFPNYSSELNVNALLLGDSALYLCASSFAGLDYEQYFGPGTRLTVT.

This rearrangement joins TRBV30 to TRBJ2-5; 8 bases are shared with TRBD2. V shed 3 bases, J shed 2 bases, and the junction held 11 bases outside the gene matches. The CDR3 has 16 residues. Per germline, CDR1 GTSNPN and CDR2 SVGIG (reference sequence). The CDR3 sequence is CAWRSGTGGLQETQYF. DNA for the CDR3: TGTGCCTGGAGGAGTGGGACGGGGGGGCTGCAAGAGACCCAGTACTTC.

This clone came up once. The chain employs TRBV9 and TRBJ2-2; 7 bases map to TRBD2. The CDR3 contains 15 residues. V lost 4 bases and J lost 2; bases outside the gene matches: 5. Germline CDR1 reads SGDLS; CDR2 reads YYNGEE. The CDR3 coding sequence is TGTGCCAGCAGCACCGGGACTAAAAACACCGGGGAGCTGTTTTTT. It is translated as CASSTGTKNTGELFF.